The 21 T cell receptor beta chains given below trace back to one sample, sequenced in a study of vaccination and CD4 T cells after COVID-19. Documented treatment: approximately nine-day PBMC culture with coronavirus spike peptide pools or control peptides (ViraFEST assay). Scientists ran DNA taken from cultured CD4+ T cells through the Oncomine TCR Beta short-read assay for sequencing. TCRdb called the PCR reads again in MiXCR, with one record for every CDR3 protein. The sample consists of about 12,000 distinct CDR3 sequences, 50% to 55% of them appearing once. These TCRs' antigens remain unknown. The source was cultured CD4+ T cells from blood, collected after SARS-CoV-2 vaccination. The origin of the receptors is a human donor with COVID-19.

This clonotype has only a few counts. This sequence joins TRBV6-1 and TRBJ1-6; 9 bases are a match to TRBD1. This CDR3 comprises 13 residues. The germline V gene encodes CDR1 MNHNS and CDR2 SASEGT. CDR3 DNA sequence: TGTGCAGGACAGGGGTGGAGTAATTCACCCCTCCACTTT. Residues: CAGQGWSNSPLHF.

The chain carries TRBV6-1 and TRBJ1-2, with a weak D call TRBD1 (6 bases). From germline, CDR1 is MNHNS and CDR2 SASEGT. V gave up 4 bases and J gave up 3 bases, with 12 bases separating them. The CDR3 runs to 14 residues. In DNA, the CDR3 is TGTGCCAGCAGTGTTTCGGGGGGCGACTATGGCTACACCTTC. Its translation is CASSVSGGDYGYTF.

The chain uses TRBV20-1 and TRBJ2-1; a weak D match, TRBD1 (5 bases). V gave up 3 bases and J gave up 2 bases, with 14 bases separating them. CDR1 and CDR2 from the germline V gene are DFQATT and SNEGSKA (reference sequence). CDR3 length: 15 residues. The chain's CDR3 is CSASPLVRAYNEQFF. CDR3 DNA: TGCAGTGCTAGTCCCCTGGTCAGGGCCTACAATGAGCAGTTCTTC.

The rearrangement joins TRBV24-1 to TRBJ2-5; 7 nucleotides agree with TRBD2. The length of the CDR3 is 12 residues. Trimming at V came to 9 bases and at J to 7 bases, leaving 7 bases not matched to a gene. CDR1 is KGHDR, CDR2 SFDVKD, per germline. CDR3: CATEERGGTQYF. CDR3 bases: TGTGCCACCGAGGAGCGGGGCGGGACCCAGTACTTC.

As regards this clonotype: The junction differs from germline at one of its ends, possibly a read error. The chain recombines TRBV2 with TRBJ1-2, with a tentative D call TRBD1 (6 bases). The germline V gene encodes CDR1 SNHLY and CDR2 FYNNEI. The CDR3 runs 15 residues. The DNA for the CDR3 is TGTGCCTGCAGTGAAGCGGGGGGCGGTCTTGGCGGCTACACCTTC. Protein sequence: CACSEAGGGLGGYTF.

In its sample, this clonotype was seen a few times. J is TRBJ2-6 and V is TRBV27; tentatively, D is TRBD1 (6 bases). This CDR3 is built from 17 residues. Germline CDR1 reads MNHEY; CDR2 reads SMNVEV (reference sequence). V shed 4 bases and J shed 0 bases, with 13 bases lying between them. The CDR3 loop is CASSSVTGSSGANVLTF. CDR3 coding DNA: TGTGCCAGCAGTTCGGTCACAGGGAGCTCTGGGGCCAACGTCCTGACTTTC.

The CDR3 loop is CATSDSPSGGSSSYNEQFF. The DNA of the CDR3 is TGTGCCACCAGTGATAGCCCTAGCGGGGGGTCCAGCTCCTACAATGAGCAGTTCTTC. This chain connects TRBV24-1 to TRBJ2-1; 11 nucleotides match TRBD2. The CDR3 is 19 residues long. V trimming: 3 bases; J trimming: 0 bases; junction bases outside the gene matches: 9. Per germline, CDR1 KGHDR and CDR2 SFDVKD.

This clonotype appeared a few times. V gene TRBV11-1 combines with J gene TRBJ2-5; 13 bases fit TRBD2. Germline V gene sequence: CDR1 SGHAT, CDR2 FQDESV (reference sequence). CDR3 size: 15 residues. J gave up 7 bases and V 5 bases, and 7 bases lay outside the gene matches. Here the CDR3 reads CASSPTSGGAVTQYF. Here the CDR3 DNA reads TGTGCCAGCAGCCCAACTAGCGGGGGGGCAGTGACCCAGTACTTC.

The chain couples TRBV25-1 to TRBJ1-1; maybe TRBD1 (5 bases). The length of the CDR3 is 13 residues. Looked up from germline, CDR1 is MGHDK and CDR2 is SYGVNS. Between the trimmed V and J ends, which lost 5 bases and 4 bases, there was a span of 11 bases. CDR3 sequence reads: CASSSGFGTEAFF. CDR3 DNA sequence: TGTGCCAGCAGTTCAGGGTTCGGCACTGAAGCTTTCTTT.

The chain employs TRBV6-5 and TRBJ2-1; possibly TRBD2 for D (6 bases). The CDR3 runs 15 residues. V was pared by 2 bases and J by 0 bases, with 8 bases between. Germline assignment: CDR1 MNHEY and CDR2 SVGAGI. CDR3 amino acids: CASSYGGVSYNEQFF. DNA for the CDR3: TGTGCCAGCAGTTACGGAGGGGTCTCCTACAATGAGCAGTTCTTC.

The V gene is TRBV2, the J gene TRBJ1-1; no reliable D call. Trimming left V 0 bases short and J 4 bases short, with 9 bases between. The CDR3 spans 14 residues. From germline, CDR1 is SNHLY and CDR2 FYNNEI. CDR3 DNA sequence: TGTGCCAGCAGTGAAGCTTACGGAGGCACTGAAGCTTTCTTT. Amino acids: CASSEAYGGTEAFF.

The genes are TRBV6-2 or TRBV6-3 and TRBJ1-1; the D is unclear. The CDR3 has 13 amino acids. V was clipped by 4 bases and J by 3 bases, with 9 bases between them. CDR1 and CDR2 (germline): MNHEY, SVGEGT. In DNA, the CDR3 is TGTGCCAGCAGTTTTAAGCCCTACACTGAAGCTTTCTTT. Protein product: CASSFKPYTEAFF.

The chain combines TRBV7-9 with TRBJ1-1; the D is unclear. Germline lookup yields CDR1 SEHNR and CDR2 FQNEAQ (reference sequence). The V end lost 1 base, the J end lost 8 bases, and 5 bases lay between the germline ends. This CDR3 is 11 amino acids long. CDR3 residues: CASSLVLEAFF. In DNA, the CDR3 is TGTGCCAGCAGCTTAGTCTTGGAAGCTTTCTTT.

This CDR3 reads CASRRGQPSYEQYF. CDR3 nucleotide sequence: TGTGCCAGCAGGAGGGGGCAACCCTCCTACGAGCAGTACTTC. The V gene is TRBV6-1, the J gene TRBJ2-7, with TRBD1 matching 7 bases. The V segment lost 6 bases and the J segment 0 bases; nucleotides outside the gene matches: 5. Looked up from germline, CDR1 is MNHNS and CDR2 is SASEGT. CDR3 length equals 14 residues.

The chain recombines TRBV7-3 with TRBJ2-2; the D is unclear. CDR1 and CDR2 (germline): SGHTA, FQGTGA. This CDR3 contains 14 residues. Between the trimmed V and J ends, which lost 5 bases and 6 bases, there was a span of 13 bases. The CDR3 DNA follows: TGTGCCAGCAGCCTTCAAGACACGGCCGGGGAGCTGTTTTTT. It specifies CASSLQDTAGELFF.

The rearrangement uses TRBV20-1 and TRBJ1-6; 8 bases are a match to TRBD1. V shed 3 bases, J shed 12 bases, and the junction held 19 bases outside the gene matches. Germline V lookup: CDR1 DFQATT, CDR2 SNEGSKA (reference sequence). CDR3 length: 17 amino acids. CDR3 loop: CSASHQGPGQEGLPLHF. In nucleotides, the CDR3 is TGCAGTGCTAGTCACCAGGGTCCGGGACAGGAAGGTTTACCCCTCCACTTT.

The chain employs TRBV20-1 and TRBJ1-2; no clear D gene. The V and J ends lost 3 bases and 1 base respectively, with 9 bases between them. The CDR3 is 13 residues long. The germline gives CDR1 DFQATT, CDR2 SNEGSKA (reference sequence). The CDR3 reads CSASGRDNYGYTF. In DNA form, the CDR3 reads TGCAGTGCTAGCGGAAGGGATAACTATGGCTACACCTTC.

The V call is TRBV29-1, the J call TRBJ2-5; D perhaps matches TRBD2 (5 bases). Germline V CDR1 and CDR2: SQVTM, ANQGSEA. The CDR3 totals 10 residues. V was pared by 8 bases and J by 5 bases, with 9 bases between. CDR3 nucleotides: TGCAGCACGGAGGAGGAGACCCAGTACTTC. Amino acid sequence: CSTEEETQYF.

J is TRBJ1-1 and V is TRBV7-8, with D tentatively TRBD1 (5 bases). Trimming shortened V by 1 base and J by 6 bases, and 12 bases separated the two germline ends. Germline V lookup: CDR1 SGHVS, CDR2 FQNEAQ. The CDR3 length is 14 residues. In DNA, the CDR3 is TGTGCCAGCAGCTTAGACAGGTCAAGAGCTGAAGCTTTCTTT. Protein: CASSLDRSRAEAFF.

The chain carries TRBV5-1 and TRBJ2-7; D might be TRBD1 (5 bases). The CDR3 loop spans 15 amino acids. Germline values: CDR1 SGHRS, CDR2 YFSETQ. Trimming left V 4 bases short and J 3 bases short, with 17 bases between. The CDR3 DNA reads TGCGCCAGCAGCGGCGGCCAGGGCTACTACTACGAGCAGTACTTC. Its protein product is CASSGGQGYYYEQYF. The complete variable domain, with remaining parts taken from reference TRBV5-1 and TRBJ2-7, reads KAGVTQTPRYLIKTRGQQVTLSCSPISGHRSVSWYQQTPGQGLQFLFEYFSETQRNKGNFPGRFSGRQFSNSRSEMNVSTLELGDSALYLCASSGGQGYYYEQYFGPGTRLTVT.

V usage is TRBV5-4 and J usage is TRBJ1-2; tentatively, D is TRBD1 (5 bases). The CDR3 is made up of 16 amino acids. CDR1 and CDR2 from the germline V gene are SGHNT and YYREEE (reference sequence). V lost 5 bases, J lost 6 bases, and 23 bases lay in between. The CDR3, as DNA: TGTGCCAGCAGTAGGGAGGGACGTTCTTCTGGAGATGGCTACACCTTC. This translates into CASSREGRSSGDGYTF.